What follows is one TCR beta chain and its context. The antigen remains undetermined. This sample was included in a study of OX40 agonist ivuxolimab in advanced cancers. Looking at the study overall: Anti-PD-1, anti-PD-L1 or anti-CTLA-4 therapy given earlier was allowed, and approximately 40% had some. Partial responses were achieved by three patients, one with hepatocellular carcinoma and two with cutaneous melanoma. Overall study findings and caveats: At 0.1 to 3.0 mg/kg and by week 6, CD4+ and CD8+ T cells in the blood had expanded clonally. Researchers did not determine the expanded peripheral T cells' antigen specificity.

The data were produced by immunoSEQ multiplex PCR, yet TCRdb's version contains in-frame clones alone and is incomplete. The sample includes about 45,000 clones, more than 70% of them seen just once. Trimming cost V 0 bases and J 4 bases; bases outside gene matches: 9. This CDR3 is built from 16 residues. The germline V gene encodes CDR1 SEHNR and CDR2 FQNEAQ (reference sequence). The receptor was derived from an adult with an advanced solid tumor such as melanoma, head and neck, liver or kidney cancer. The gene calls are TRBV7-9 and TRBJ2-7, with 7 bases identical to TRBD2. The sample was CD4+ or CD8+ T cells sorted from blood, taken in a trial of the OX40 agonist ivuxolimab. The CDR3 protein is CASSLALAGASYEQYF. As DNA, the CDR3 is TGTGCCAGCAGCTTAGCCTTGGCGGGAGCGTCTTACGAGCAGTACTTC.